One sample yielded the 19 T cell receptor beta chains listed below, sequenced in a study of identifying expanded T cells in peripheral blood. Some clones are missing from TCRdb's copy, which holds only in-frame ones; the method was immunoSEQ multiplex PCR. Found here are about 82,000 clones, around nine tenths of them singletons; the top ten hold approximately 7%. What was sequenced was blood. The receptors derive from a person aged 18 to 75 in good health.

V gene TRBV5-1 combines with J gene TRBJ2-5; D remains unclear. This CDR3 is built from 16 residues. From germline, CDR1 is SGHRS and CDR2 YFSETQ. The ends were cut back, 0 bases at V and 5 bases at J, with 17 bases in the middle. CDR3 region: CASSLAGPVPGETQYF. The CDR3 DNA reads as TGCGCCAGCAGCTTGGCCGGACCCGTCCCCGGGGAGACCCAGTACTTC.

This chain links TRBV19 with TRBJ1-6; tentative D call: TRBD1 (5 bases). Trimming took 3 bases from V and 3 from J, leaving 9 bases between them. Germline values: CDR1 LNHDA, CDR2 SQIVND (reference sequence). The CDR3 sequence is 15 residues long. The CDR3 is CASSMAGRYNSPLHF. CDR3 DNA sequence: TGTGCCAGTAGTATGGCGGGGCGCTATAATTCACCCCTCCACTTT.

This chain uses TRBV7-3 with TRBJ2-5, with 8 bases that match TRBD2. The CDR3 is 15 amino acids. V lost 5 bases and J lost 5; bases outside the gene matches: 10. The germline V gene encodes CDR1 SGHTA and CDR2 FQGTGA. CDR3 in amino acids: CASSLLAAGLETQYF. The CDR3 DNA is TGTGCCAGCAGCCTACTAGCGGCAGGGCTGGAGACCCAGTACTTC.

The chain carries TRBV25-1 and TRBJ1-2; D unclear. V lost 3 bases and J 1 base, leaving 6 bases between the germline ends. The V gene's germline CDR1 is MGHDK and CDR2 SYGVNS. The CDR3 extends over 13 amino acids. CDR3: CASSDTDNYGYTF. The DNA for the CDR3 is TGTGCCAGCAGTGATACCGATAACTATGGCTACACCTTC.

The rearrangement links TRBV19 to TRBJ2-1, with TRBD2 as a possible D gene (5 bases). Trimming took off 5 bases at V and 5 bases at J, with 16 bases between the two ends. CDR3 length equals 15 residues. Germline CDR1 LNHDA, CDR2 SQIVND (reference sequence). The DNA for the CDR3 is TGTGCCAGTAGTCCCGGGCATTCGGGGAACAATGAGCAGTTCTTC. Residues: CASSPGHSGNNEQFF.

As concerns this clone: The same CDR3 can be traced to other DNA sequences in this sample. V and J are TRBV7-9 and TRBJ1-5; no firm D call. The CDR3 length is 14 residues. V lost 0 bases to trimming and J lost 1 base, with 4 bases between them. CDR1 is SEHNR, CDR2 FQNEAQ, per germline (reference sequence). The CDR3, as DNA: TGTGCCAGCAGCTTAGCAGGGAGCAATCAGCCCCAGCATTTT. As protein: CASSLAGSNQPQHF.

This chain links TRBV6-5 with TRBJ2-1; 9 bases fit TRBD1. V lost 8 bases, J lost 2 bases, and 1 base stayed unmatched. Per the germline V gene, CDR1 is MNHEY and CDR2 is SVGAGI. CDR3 size: 13 residues. In nucleotides, the CDR3 is TGTGCCAGCCGGGACAGGGCCTACAATGAGCAGTTCTTC. Its protein is CASRDRAYNEQFF.

The chain carries TRBV9 and TRBJ1-1; D is undetermined. There are 15 residues in the CDR3. Trimming took 4 bases from V and 4 from J, leaving 17 bases between them. Germline V lookup: CDR1 SGDLS, CDR2 YYNGEE. The CDR3, as DNA: TGTGCCAGCAGCCCCCCTGGTGGAGCGGGCACTGAAGCTTTCTTT. This translates into CASSPPGGAGTEAFF. Looking up the rest from reference TRBV9 and TRBJ1-1 gives the full variable domain: DSGVTQTPKHLITATGQRVTLRCSPRSGDLSVYWYQQSLDQGLQFLIQYYNGEERAKGNILERFSAQQFPDLHSELNLSSLELGDSALYFCASSPPGGAGTEAFFGQGTRLTVV.

J is TRBJ1-4 and V is TRBV5-6, with 7 positions matching TRBD1. The CDR3 is 13 residues long. CDR1 is SGHDT, CDR2 YYEEEE, per germline. V shed 5 bases and J 4 bases; nucleotides not matched to a gene: 2. Here the CDR3 reads CASRGQINEKLFF. For the CDR3, the DNA is TGTGCCAGCAGGGGACAGATTAATGAAAAACTGTTTTTT.

The chain links TRBV10-3 to TRBJ1-1; TRBD1 might be the D (6 bases). Trimming removed 4 bases at V and 4 bases at J, with 13 bases between. The CDR3 totals 14 residues. Per germline, CDR1 ENHRY and CDR2 SYGVKD. CDR3 residues: CAISGTSRGTEAFF. The CDR3, as DNA: TGTGCCATCAGTGGAACTTCCAGGGGCACTGAAGCTTTCTTT.

The V gene is TRBV4-2, the J gene TRBJ2-1; TRBD2 agrees at 8 bases. CDR3 length: 19 amino acids. J lost 0 bases, V lost 1 base, and 11 bases had no gene match. Germline V gene lookup returns CDR1 LGHNA and CDR2 YNFKEQ. In DNA form, the CDR3 reads TGTGCCAGCAGCCAAGGGACCAGGGGCGGGAGGCACTCCTACAATGAGCAGTTCTTC. Its translation: CASSQGTRGGRHSYNEQFF.

The rearrangement joins TRBV9 to TRBJ1-4, with D hard to call. CDR3 length: 15 residues. Germline lookup yields CDR1 SGDLS and CDR2 YYNGEE. Deletions cut 0 bases from V and 7 bases from J, with 13 bases between. The CDR3 reads CASSVAEGGLEKLFF. CDR3 DNA sequence: TGTGCCAGCAGCGTAGCCGAGGGCGGACTTGAAAAACTGTTTTTT.

CDR3: CASSIGTGFNGYTF. For the CDR3, the DNA is TGTGCCAGTAGTATTGGGACAGGATTCAATGGCTACACCTTC. V and J are TRBV19 and TRBJ1-2, with 8 bases lining up with TRBD1. From germline, CDR1 is LNHDA and CDR2 SQIVND (reference sequence). The V segment lost 3 bases and the J segment 6 bases; nucleotides outside the gene matches: 6. This CDR3 has 14 residues.

CDR3 residues: CASSPNRDTTEAFF. The CDR3, as DNA: TGTGCCAGCAGCCCCAACAGGGATACCACTGAAGCTTTCTTT. The chain is built from TRBV6-5 and TRBJ1-1; D may be TRBD1 (6 bases). Trimming left V 6 bases short and J 4 bases short, with 15 bases between. Germline CDR1 MNHEY, CDR2 SVGAGI. The CDR3 has 14 amino acids.

The chain recombines TRBV11-2 with TRBJ1-5, with 8 bases fitting TRBD1. Germline V CDR1 and CDR2: SGHAT, FQNNGV. This CDR3 spans 16 amino acids. With V trimmed by 4 bases and J by 4 bases, 9 bases remained unmatched. The CDR3 loop reads CASSSRTGMGNQPQHF. CDR3 nucleotide sequence: TGTGCCAGCAGCTCCCGGACAGGGATGGGGAATCAGCCCCAGCATTTT.

The chain employs TRBV7-9 and TRBJ2-4; D is perhaps TRBD2 (5 bases). Germline V gene sequence: CDR1 SEHNR, CDR2 FQNEAQ (reference sequence). The CDR3 sequence is 14 residues long. V was pared by 2 bases and J by 5 bases, with 10 bases between. CDR3 bases: TGTGCCAGCAGCTTATCGGCGAGGGAAAACATTCAGTACTTC. It yields the protein CASSLSARENIQYF.

The V call is TRBV5-5, the J call TRBJ1-5, with TRBD1 matching 7 bases. Trimming removed 2 bases from V and 0 bases from J; junction bases left unmatched: 2. The CDR3 has 15 amino acids. The germline V gene has CDR1 SGHKS and CDR2 YYEKEE (reference sequence). CDR3 loop: CASSFTGDSNQPQHF. DNA for the CDR3: TGTGCCAGCAGCTTCACAGGGGATAGCAATCAGCCCCAGCATTTT.

The chain links TRBV18 to TRBJ2-1; tentatively, D is TRBD2 (6 bases). Germline loops: CDR1 KGHSH, CDR2 LQKENI. There are 12 residues in the CDR3. V lost 5 bases and J lost 7, with 9 bases in between. Here the CDR3 DNA reads TGTGCCAGCTCAGGGGGGTCTAATGAGCAGTTCTTC. Amino acid sequence: CASSGGSNEQFF.

The J gene is TRBJ2-1, the V gene TRBV19; the D gene is possibly TRBD2 (6 bases). CDR1 is LNHDA, CDR2 SQIVND, per germline (reference sequence). CDR3 size: 15 residues. V lost 3 bases and J 4 bases, leaving 13 bases between the germline ends. CDR3 amino acids: CASSIGGARYNEQFF. The DNA for the CDR3 is TGTGCCAGTAGTATCGGCGGGGCCCGATACAATGAGCAGTTCTTC.